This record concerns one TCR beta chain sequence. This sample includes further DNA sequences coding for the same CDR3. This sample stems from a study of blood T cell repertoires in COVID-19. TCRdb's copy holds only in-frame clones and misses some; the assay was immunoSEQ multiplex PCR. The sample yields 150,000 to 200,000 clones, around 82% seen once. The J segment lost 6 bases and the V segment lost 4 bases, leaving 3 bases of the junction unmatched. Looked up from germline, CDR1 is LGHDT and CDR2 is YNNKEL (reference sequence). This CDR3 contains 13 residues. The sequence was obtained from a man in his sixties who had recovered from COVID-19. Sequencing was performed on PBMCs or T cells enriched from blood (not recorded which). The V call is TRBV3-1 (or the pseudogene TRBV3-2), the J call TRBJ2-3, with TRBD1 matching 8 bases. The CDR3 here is CASSRQGTDTQYF. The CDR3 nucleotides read TGTGCCAGCAGCCGACAGGGGACTGATACGCAGTATTTT.